Shown below are 27 T cell receptor beta chains from a single sample sequenced in a study of T cells in Graves' hyperthyroidism and ophthalmopathy (dated by TCRdb to between 2018 and 2021). The library relied on multiplex PCR. TCRdb lists the instrument as Illumina HiSeq 2000. The TCR beta CDR3 regions were amplified from the RNA transcripts. A first-round RT-PCR of the TCR CDR3 used the HTBI primer set with the Qiagen OneStep RT-PCR kit. TCRdb itself trimmed the public reads at Q25 with fastp, ran MiXCR and retained productive beta chains. Rows are unified per CDR3 protein, each entry keeping the most common DNA and genes. This sample holds some 800,000 distinct CDR3 sequences; 35% to 45% were observed only once. Of the sample, around 10% falls within the top ten clones. Sequencing used blood. The receptors were sampled from a man between 18 and 35 years old with Graves' hyperthyroidism.

This clonotype was counted ten times or more. The chain joins TRBV7-2 to TRBJ2-7; no definite D call. Trimming took off 8 bases at V and 4 bases at J, with 18 bases between the two ends. The CDR3 runs 14 residues. The germline V gene has CDR1 SGHTA and CDR2 FQGNSA. The CDR3 DNA follows: TGTGCCAGCTCATCCCGGCAGGTCTCGTACGAGCAGTACTTC. It codes for CASSSRQVSYEQYF.

This clonotype was seen only a few times. This rearrangement joins TRBV11-2 to TRBJ1-2, with 7 bases fitting TRBD1. The CDR3 spans 14 residues. V lost 1 base and J lost 3; bases outside the gene matches: 2. The germline V gene encodes CDR1 SGHAT and CDR2 FQNNGV. CDR3 nucleotides: TGTGCCAGCAGCTTAGTAACAGGGGACTATGGCTACACCTTC. This gives the protein CASSLVTGDYGYTF.

This clonotype has a count of ten or more. The chain joins TRBV29-1 to TRBJ1-2; D perhaps matches TRBD1 (5 bases). The CDR3 extends over 15 amino acids. Looked up from germline, CDR1 is SQVTM and CDR2 is ANQGSEA. Trimming removed 1 base from V and 4 bases from J, with 16 bases in between. The CDR3 nucleotides read TGCAGCGTTGAAGGTTGGGGGGAAGAGCGCTATGGCTACACCTTC. It translates to CSVEGWGEERYGYTF.

The chain is built from TRBV13 and TRBJ1-6; D gene unclear. Germline V gene data show CDR1 as PRHDT and CDR2 as FYEKMQ (reference sequence). V was shortened by 4 bases and J by 5 bases, with 15 bases between the two germline ends. CDR3 size: 16 residues. The CDR3 DNA is TGTGCCAGCAGCTCTTTCGTGGGAGGAGATAATTCACCCCTCCACTTT. This sequence encodes CASSSFVGGDNSPLHF.

J is TRBJ2-2 and V is TRBV10-3, with TRBD2 identical over 7 bases. This CDR3 contains 16 residues. Per the germline V gene, CDR1 is ENHRY and CDR2 is SYGVKD. J was trimmed by 3 bases and V by 7 bases; bases with no gene match: 11. CDR3 sequence: CAIMSSGGIDTGELFF. The CDR3 DNA reads as TGTGCCATCATGAGTTCGGGAGGAATTGACACCGGGGAGCTGTTTTTT.

In this sample, this clonotype turned up a few times. Sequence at one end of the junction differs from germline and may be a read error. The rearrangement links TRBV6-7 to TRBJ1-2; possibly TRBD1 for D (6 bases). TRBV6-7 qualifies as an ORF whose function is uncertain. The CDR3 length is 10 residues. CDR3 amino acids: CASSCRTGHF. The CDR3 nucleotides are TGTGCCAGCAGTTGTAGGACGGGACACTTC.

This clonotype was detected only a few times. V gene TRBV5-4 combines with J gene TRBJ2-7; no reliable D call. With 0 bases removed from V and 11 bases from J, the gap between germline ends came to 12 bases. The CDR3 is made up of 12 amino acids. In germline, CDR1 is SGHNT, CDR2 YYREEE (reference sequence). The CDR3 DNA follows: TGTGCCAGCAGCTTGGACTTGGCTGTTGAGTACTTC. It is translated as CASSLDLAVEYF. Full variable domain (remainder filled in from reference TRBV5-4 and TRBJ2-7): ETGVTQSPTHLIKTRGQQVTLRCSSQSGHNTVSWYQQALGQGPQFIFQYYREEENGRGNFPPRFSGLQFPNYSSELNVNALELDDSALYLCASSLDLAVEYFGPGTRLTVT.

CDR3 in DNA: TGCAGTGCTCAACCGGGACCGACCAGCAATCAGCCCCAGCATTTT. This sequence encodes CSAQPGPTSNQPQHF. The chain uses TRBV20-1 and TRBJ1-5; D is possibly TRBD1 (5 bases). Per the germline V gene, CDR1 is DFQATT and CDR2 is SNEGSKA (reference sequence). Between the trimmed V and J ends, which lost 5 bases and 1 base, there was a span of 15 bases. The CDR3 spans 15 residues.

V is TRBV6-2 or TRBV6-3 and J is TRBJ1-5; D is ambiguous. This CDR3 region has 13 residues. Trimming stripped 10 bases from V and 4 bases from J, with 14 bases between. Germline V gene data show CDR1 as MNHEY and CDR2 as SVGEGT. CDR3 coding DNA: TGTGCCAACACCTCAGTCATGAATCAGCCCCAGCATTTT. This sequence encodes CANTSVMNQPQHF.

This clonotype was seen only a few times. The chain joins TRBV2 to TRBJ2-5; D unresolved. Germline CDR1 is SNHLY and CDR2 is FYNNEI. The V end lost 7 bases, the J end lost 5 bases, and 20 bases lay between the germline ends. This CDR3 region has 15 residues. The CDR3 DNA follows: TGTGCCAGCACTCCCATCCACAGTACCTGGGAGACCCAGTACTTC. This codes for CASTPIHSTWETQYF.

This clonotype has a handful of counts. The rearrangement joins TRBV19 to TRBJ2-5; 10 bases line up with TRBD2. Germline V gene lookup returns CDR1 LNHDA and CDR2 SQIVND (reference sequence). V was pared by 5 bases and J by 7 bases, with 10 bases of the junction left unmatched. This CDR3 is 15 amino acids long. The CDR3 loop is CASSEELAGKGTQYF. In nucleotides, the CDR3 is TGTGCCAGTAGTGAAGAACTAGCGGGGAAAGGGACCCAGTACTTC.

The V and J genes are TRBV6-5 and TRBJ1-1, with TRBD1 matching over 10 bases. V trimming: 7 bases; J trimming: 3 bases; junction bases outside the gene matches: 8. There are 15 residues in the CDR3. Germline V gene data show CDR1 as MNHEY and CDR2 as SVGAGI. The CDR3 region has the DNA TGTGCCAGCACTTCCCGGGGACAGGGGTACACTGAAGCTTTCTTT. This encodes CASTSRGQGYTEAFF.

V and J are TRBV5-7 and TRBJ2-7; the D gene is possibly TRBD2 (5 bases). TRBV5-7 falls under the ORF class, with uncertain function. This CDR3 is built from 11 residues. Trimming shortened V by 6 bases and J by 7 bases, and 11 bases separated the two germline ends. The CDR3 DNA reads TGTGCCAGCAACATGCAGCGGGAGCAGTACTTC. This gives the protein CASNMQREQYF.

This clonotype was counted between two and nine times. The gene calls are TRBV2 and TRBJ1-1; a weak D match, TRBD1 (6 bases). V was pared by 3 bases and J by 11 bases, with 16 bases between. The CDR3 is made up of 13 amino acids. CDR1 SNHLY and CDR2 FYNNEI come from the germline V gene. In DNA form, the CDR3 reads TGTGCCAGCAGTGAGAGGGGGGCAGATGGGGCTTTCTTT. Protein sequence: CASSERGADGAFF.

This clonotype has only one observation. Being one base from a much bigger clone, this may be a read error. The CDR3 region has the DNA TGTGCCAGCGGGTGGGGGAACCAAGAGACCCAGTACTTC. Residues: CASGWGNQETQYF. This rearrangement joins TRBV25-1 to TRBJ2-5, with D perhaps assigned TRBD1 or TRBD2 (5 bases each). Germline CDR1 reads MGHDK; CDR2 reads SYGVNS. V was trimmed by 8 bases and J by 0 bases, leaving 10 bases between them. This CDR3 comprises 13 residues.

This clonotype was observed at least ten times. The chain couples TRBV29-1 to TRBJ2-2; a weak D match, TRBD2 (5 bases). Germline V gene sequence: CDR1 SQVTM, CDR2 ANQGSEA. CDR3 length: 12 amino acids. The V end lost 7 bases, the J end lost 1 base, and 7 bases lay between the germline ends. CDR3 sequence reads: CSGGGNTGELFF. As DNA, the CDR3 is TGCAGCGGAGGAGGGAACACCGGGGAGCTGTTTTTT.

This clonotype has just a few counts. The chain couples TRBV6-1 to TRBJ2-5; 7 bases line up with TRBD1. Germline values: CDR1 MNHNS, CDR2 SASEGT. There are 14 residues in the CDR3. The J segment lost 2 bases and the V segment lost 2 bases, leaving 2 bases of the junction unmatched. This CDR3 reads CASSERGQQETQYF. DNA for the CDR3: TGTGCCAGCAGTGAAAGGGGGCAGCAAGAGACCCAGTACTTC.

CDR3 sequence (DNA): TGTGCCAGCTCTTCGTCGACTAGCGGTCCTCCCAACTACGAGCAGTACTTC. Its translation is CASSSSTSGPPNYEQYF. The V and J genes are TRBV2 and TRBJ2-7, with 9 bases that match TRBD2. The length of the CDR3 is 17 residues. The germline gives CDR1 SNHLY, CDR2 FYNNEI. The V gene end was trimmed by 8 bases and the J gene end by 3 bases; junction bases not matched to a gene: 17.

This clonotype appeared many times. The CDR3 coding sequence is TGTGCCATTACAGGGGGCGCAGGTGAAAAACTGTTTTTT. Protein product: CAITGGAGEKLFF. The rearrangement links TRBV10-3 to TRBJ1-4; 9 bases line up with TRBD1. Germline CDR1 ENHRY, CDR2 SYGVKD. The CDR3 is 13 amino acids. Trimming removed 9 bases from V and 7 bases from J; junction bases left unmatched: 6.

The table lists this clonotype with many counts. The chain is built from TRBV12-3 or TRBV12-4 and TRBJ2-7; possibly TRBD1 or TRBD2 for D (5 bases each). This CDR3 is built from 14 residues. V dropped 4 bases and J dropped 2 bases, with 12 bases sitting between them. The CDR3: CASSSGTETYEQYF. The CDR3 DNA is TGTGCCAGCAGTTCCGGGACGGAGACCTACGAGCAGTACTTC.

This clonotype has a handful of counts. The chain couples TRBV12-3 or TRBV12-4 to TRBJ2-5; D may be TRBD1 (6 bases). V dropped 5 bases and J dropped 5 bases, with 15 bases sitting between them. The CDR3 runs to 14 residues. This chain's CDR3 is CASSAPQGFETQYF. For the CDR3, the DNA is TGTGCCAGCAGTGCGCCACAGGGTTTCGAGACCCAGTACTTC.

This clonotype was counted many times. V is TRBV20-1 and J is TRBJ1-1; D is ambiguous. Germline CDR1 is DFQATT and CDR2 is SNEGSKA (reference sequence). This CDR3 has 12 amino acids. V was trimmed by 0 bases and J by 4 bases, leaving 6 bases between them. Here the CDR3 reads CSARDLSTEAFF. CDR3 DNA: TGCAGTGCTAGAGATCTGAGCACTGAAGCTTTCTTT.

For this clonotype: Just one base apart from a much larger clone, this may be a read error. CDR3 in amino acids: CSARDRASEGETQYF. Written as DNA, the CDR3 is TGCAGTGCTAGAGATAGGGCCAGCGAGGGGGAGACCCAGTACTTC. This sequence joins TRBV20-1 and TRBJ2-5; either TRBD1 or TRBD2 may fit D (5 bases each). This CDR3 has 15 amino acids. The germline CDR1 and CDR2 sequences are DFQATT and SNEGSKA (reference sequence). Trimming pared 0 bases from V and 5 bases from J, leaving 16 bases between.

In this sample, this clonotype turned up many times. The V call is TRBV19, the J call TRBJ2-2, with D possibly TRBD2 on 9 matching bases. Germline V CDR1 and CDR2: LNHDA, SQIVND (reference sequence). Trimming stripped 10 bases from V and 7 bases from J, with 19 bases between. The CDR3 totals 14 residues. The CDR3 loop reads CATLAGDRNGELFF. Written as DNA, the CDR3 is TGTGCCACCTTAGCGGGGGACAGGAACGGGGAGCTGTTTTTT.

The CDR3 sequence is CATSDPRAGVGETQYF. The CDR3 coding sequence is TGTGCCACCAGTGATCCCCGTGCAGGGGTGGGAGAGACCCAGTACTTC. V usage is TRBV24-1 and J usage is TRBJ2-5; D may be TRBD1 (6 bases). The germline V gene encodes CDR1 KGHDR and CDR2 SFDVKD. Deletions cut 3 bases from V and 4 bases from J, with 17 bases between. This CDR3 has 16 residues.

V is TRBV25-1 and J is TRBJ2-7, with 12 bases fitting TRBD2. This CDR3 comprises 15 residues. J was trimmed by 3 bases and V by 8 bases; bases with no gene match: 8. Per the germline V gene, CDR1 is MGHDK and CDR2 is SYGVNS. CDR3 loop: CASSRTSGDYYEQYF. The CDR3 coding sequence is TGTGCCAGCTCCCGGACTAGCGGGGATTACTACGAGCAGTACTTC.

The gene calls are TRBV25-1 and TRBJ2-7, with TRBD1 matching over 8 bases. CDR3 length: 16 amino acids. The V gene's germline CDR1 is MGHDK and CDR2 SYGVNS. V lost 4 bases and J lost 4; bases outside the gene matches: 12. The CDR3 loop reads CASSAPRGQGAYEQYF. CDR3 coding DNA: TGTGCCAGCAGTGCCCCTCGGGGGCAGGGGGCTTACGAGCAGTACTTC.